A single sample gave rise to the 2 T cell receptor beta chains below, sequenced in a study of blood T cell repertoires in COVID-19. Method: immunoSEQ multiplex PCR; TCRdb's copy keeps in-frame clones and lacks some. The table shows approximately 280,000 clones, with around nine tenths occurring only once. The sequenced sample was PBMCs or T cells enriched from blood (not recorded which). The receptor source for this set is a woman between 40 and 55 years old who had recovered from COVID-19.

V usage is TRBV7-8 and J usage is TRBJ1-2; tentatively, D is TRBD1 (5 bases). V dropped 4 bases and J dropped 2 bases, with 11 bases sitting between them. Looked up from germline, CDR1 is SGHVS and CDR2 is FQNEAQ. The CDR3 has 14 amino acids. The CDR3 region is CASSSVRQNYGYTF. The CDR3 DNA follows: TGTGCCAGCAGCTCCGTACGACAGAACTATGGCTACACCTTC.

This chain joins TRBV28 and TRBJ1-5, with D possibly TRBD1 on 6 matching bases. V was pared by 1 base and J by 3 bases, with 10 bases between. Per germline, CDR1 MDHEN and CDR2 SYDVKM. The CDR3 has 15 amino acids. CDR3 protein: CASSLSGTPNQPQHF. The CDR3, as DNA: TGTGCCAGCAGTTTATCCGGGACACCCAATCAGCCCCAGCATTTT. Variable domain in full (rest from reference TRBV28 and TRBJ1-5): DVKVTQSSRYLVKRTGEKVFLECVQDMDHENMFWYRQDPGLGLRLIYFSYDVKMKEKGDIPEGYSVSREKKERFSLILESASTNQTSMYLCASSLSGTPNQPQHFGDGTRLSIL.